This passage covers 17 T cell receptor beta chains from one sample sequenced in a study of T-cell reconstitution after alpha-beta-depleted transplantation in children. The authors prepared the TCRbeta library with unique molecular identifiers. TCRdb passed the PCR reads through MiXCR, listing each CDR3 protein once. The profile shows about 460,000 distinct CDR3 sequences, about 10% of them singletons. Source: PBMCs, taken before TCRalphabeta/CD19-depleted stem cell transplant. These receptors were collected from a child aged 2-15 years with inherited bone marrow failure, due to receive a stem cell transplant.

This clonotype was picked up many times. The chain couples TRBV7-9 to TRBJ2-2; weak D call: TRBD2 (6 bases). From germline, CDR1 is SEHNR and CDR2 FQNEAQ (reference sequence). This CDR3 is 16 amino acids long. V lost 2 bases and J lost 1, with 11 bases in between. CDR3 DNA: TGTGCCAGCAGCTTACCCGGAGGGTGGAACACCGGGGAGCTGTTTTTT. Protein: CASSLPGGWNTGELFF.

The chain couples TRBV5-1 to TRBJ2-3, with D possibly TRBD2 on 6 matching bases. This CDR3 contains 14 residues. Trimming cost V 0 bases and J 8 bases, with 13 bases left between them. Germline assignment: CDR1 SGHRS and CDR2 YFSETQ. CDR3 protein: CASSLAGDGGTQYF. DNA for the CDR3: TGCGCCAGCAGCTTGGCCGGAGACGGGGGTACGCAGTATTTT. The full variable domain, rest sourced from reference TRBV5-1 and TRBJ2-3, is KAGVTQTPRYLIKTRGQQVTLSCSPISGHRSVSWYQQTPGQGLQFLFEYFSETQRNKGNFPGRFSGRQFSNSRSEMNVSTLELGDSALYLCASSLAGDGGTQYFGPGTRLTVL.

This clonotype was counted ten times or more. V usage is TRBV7-9 and J usage is TRBJ1-1; weak D call: TRBD1 (5 bases). The CDR3 runs 17 residues. The ends were cut back, 6 bases at V and 0 bases at J, with 20 bases in the middle. Germline lookup yields CDR1 SEHNR and CDR2 FQNEAQ (reference sequence). This chain's CDR3 is CASSPSRGRGLNTEAFF. In DNA, the CDR3 is TGTGCCAGCAGTCCGTCTAGGGGTAGGGGTCTGAACACTGAAGCTTTCTTT.

With respect to this clonotype: Here the CDR3 omits its conserved ending phenylalanine or tryptophan, so a read error is the likely source. This chain connects TRBV30 to TRBJ1-1; 10 bases are shared with TRBD1. CDR3 length: 15 amino acids. In germline, CDR1 is GTSNPN, CDR2 SVGIG (reference sequence). J gave up 0 bases and V 7 bases, and 8 bases lay outside the gene matches. The CDR3 nucleotides are TGTGCCTCCGGACAGGGGGTCGGGATGAACACTGAAGCTTTCTGT. This gives the protein CASGQGVGMNTEAFC.

The V and J genes are TRBV20-1 and TRBJ2-2; D gene unclear. There are 13 residues in the CDR3. The germline gives CDR1 DFQATT, CDR2 SNEGSKA (reference sequence). The V end lost 1 base, the J end lost 0 bases, and 3 bases lay between the germline ends. CDR3 loop: CSARAANTGELFF. The CDR3 bases are TGCAGTGCTAGAGCGGCGAACACCGGGGAGCTGTTTTTT.

This clonotype showed up many times. The chain joins TRBV3-1 to TRBJ2-7; 7 positions agree with TRBD2. Germline V CDR1 and CDR2: LGHDT, YNNKEL (reference sequence). The V and J ends lost 0 bases and 3 bases, in that order; junction bases with no gene match: 2. This CDR3 region has 14 residues. The CDR3 spells CASSQEGLLYEQYF. CDR3 bases: TGTGCCAGCAGCCAAGAGGGACTACTCTACGAGCAGTACTTC.

This clonotype was seen at least ten times. The V and J genes are TRBV4-3 and TRBJ2-2, with 12 bases aligning to TRBD2. J was trimmed by 2 bases and V by 4 bases; bases with no gene match: 14. CDR3 length: 20 residues. Germline CDR1 is LGHNA and CDR2 is YSLEER. CDR3: CASSPRPGLAGESNTGELFF. CDR3 DNA: TGCGCCAGCAGCCCCCGACCGGGACTAGCGGGCGAGTCTAACACCGGGGAGCTGTTTTTT.

This clonotype was counted only a few times. The chain carries TRBV27 and TRBJ1-2; D is undetermined. This CDR3 has 12 amino acids. The V gene lost 5 bases and the J gene lost 4 bases, with 8 bases spanning the gap. The germline CDR1 and CDR2 sequences are MNHEY and SMNVEV (reference sequence). CDR3 in amino acids: CASSGGFYGYTF. CDR3 bases: TGTGCCAGCAGTGGAGGGTTCTATGGCTACACCTTC.

This clonotype has a count of ten or more. This chain uses TRBV2 with TRBJ1-1; 8 bases are shared with TRBD1. The length of the CDR3 is 14 residues. The germline V gene has CDR1 SNHLY and CDR2 FYNNEI. J gave up 4 bases and V 6 bases, and 7 bases lay outside the gene matches. The CDR3 nucleotides read TGTGCCAGCAGGATCGGACAGGGCTTCACTGAAGCTTTCTTT. Translating gives CASRIGQGFTEAFF.

This clonotype has just a few counts. The CDR3 DNA follows: TGCAGTGCTAGAGTCCCCGGGGAGCTGTTTTTT. This codes for CSARVPGELFF. The chain employs TRBV20-1 and TRBJ2-2; no clear D. The CDR3 sequence is 11 residues long. Trimming left V 1 base short and J 6 bases short, with 3 bases between. In germline, CDR1 is DFQATT, CDR2 SNEGSKA (reference sequence).

This clonotype was observed at least ten times. The rearrangement joins TRBV10-3 to TRBJ2-2; 7 nucleotides align to TRBD1. The CDR3 totals 17 residues. CDR1 is ENHRY, CDR2 SYGVKD, per germline. The V and J ends lost 5 bases and 2 bases, in that order; junction bases with no gene match: 11. The DNA for the CDR3 is TGTGCCATCAGTCCCCGCGTGGGGACAGAAAACACCGGGGAGCTGTTTTTT. Its translation is CAISPRVGTENTGELFF.

This clonotype was recorded many times. The chain uses TRBV4-1 and TRBJ2-1, with D perhaps assigned TRBD1 or TRBD2 (5 bases each). The ends were cut back, 3 bases at V and 8 bases at J, with 17 bases in the middle. Germline CDR1 and CDR2: MGHRA and YSYEKL. The CDR3 is 15 residues long. The CDR3: CASSQGTIFGDEQFF. The DNA of the CDR3 is TGCGCCAGCAGCCAGGGGACCATCTTTGGCGATGAGCAGTTCTTC.

This clonotype was picked up many times. J is TRBJ2-7 and V is TRBV20-1, with D possibly matching TRBD2 (5 bases). The CDR3 runs 12 residues. The germline V and J ends were trimmed by 8 bases and 6 bases, with 17 bases remaining between them. Germline lookup yields CDR1 DFQATT and CDR2 SNEGSKA (reference sequence). CDR3 nucleotide sequence: TGCAGTCCACTAGTTTGGGTCTCCGAGCAGTACTTC. Translation: CSPLVWVSEQYF.

The table lists this clonotype with a few counts. The CDR3, as DNA: TGTGCCAGTAGTATTGGGGGGGGGCCCCGGTCCACCACTGAAGCTTTCTTT. Its protein product is CASSIGGGPRSTTEAFF. The V gene is TRBV19, the J gene TRBJ1-1; perhaps TRBD1 as D (6 bases). Per the germline V gene, CDR1 is LNHDA and CDR2 is SQIVND (reference sequence). The V end lost 3 bases, the J end lost 4 bases, and 21 bases lay between the germline ends. The CDR3 spans 17 residues.

This clonotype was seen repeatedly, ten times or more. The J gene is TRBJ2-3, the V gene TRBV20-1; tentative D call: TRBD2 (6 bases). The CDR3 has 12 residues. V was clipped by 2 bases and J by 14 bases, with 17 bases between them. Germline CDR1 is DFQATT and CDR2 is SNEGSKA (reference sequence). CDR3 region: CSARSDYSPGYF. CDR3 bases: TGCAGTGCTAGATCGGACTATTCCCCGGGGTATTTT.

This clonotype has a count of ten or more. The chain's CDR3 is CASSHRGSNEKLFF. The CDR3 DNA sequence: TGTGCCAGCAGCCACAGGGGATCGAATGAAAAACTGTTTTTT. The rearrangement uses TRBV3-1 and TRBJ1-4, with a weak D call TRBD1 (6 bases). Germline V gene data show CDR1 as LGHDT and CDR2 as YNNKEL (reference sequence). The CDR3 totals 14 residues. With 3 bases removed from V and 5 bases from J, the gap between germline ends came to 10 bases. The whole variable domain, filled in from reference TRBV3-1 and TRBJ1-4, reads DTAVSQTPKYLVTQMGNDKSIKCEQNLGHDTMYWYKQDSKKFLKIMFSYNNKELIINETVPNRFSPKSPDKAHLNLHINSLELGDSAVYFCASSHRGSNEKLFFGSGTQLSVL.

This clonotype was counted at least ten times. The chain couples TRBV6-5 to TRBJ2-5; no reliable D call. The CDR3 runs 15 residues. CDR1 and CDR2 (germline): MNHEY, SVGAGI. Trimming stripped 0 bases from V and 2 bases from J, with 10 bases between. The CDR3 nucleotides read TGTGCCAGCAGTTACTCCATCAGCCCGCAAGAGACCCAGTACTTC. As protein: CASSYSISPQETQYF.